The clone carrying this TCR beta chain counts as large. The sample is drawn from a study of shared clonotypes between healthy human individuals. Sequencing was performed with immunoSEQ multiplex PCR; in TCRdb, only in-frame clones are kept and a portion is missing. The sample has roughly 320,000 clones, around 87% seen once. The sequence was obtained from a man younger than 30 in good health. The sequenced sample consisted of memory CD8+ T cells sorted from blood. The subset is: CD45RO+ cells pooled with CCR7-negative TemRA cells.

In nucleotides, the CDR3 is TGTGCCAGCAGTTTAGGGGGCCTGAACACTGAAGCTTTCTTT. It codes for CASSLGGLNTEAFF. The rearrangement joins TRBV27 to TRBJ1-1; TRBD1 might be the D (6 bases). The germline CDR1 and CDR2 sequences are MNHEY and SMNVEV (reference sequence). Trimming shortened V by 2 bases and J by 0 bases, and 7 bases separated the two germline ends. The CDR3 totals 14 residues.